This T cell receptor (beta chain) emerged from a study of blood T cell repertoires in COVID-19. Using immunoSEQ multiplex PCR, the repertoire was profiled, and TCRdb retains in-frame clones only, with some absent. The sample consists of 66,000 or so clones, around four fifths of them appearing once. From germline, CDR1 is SGHDN and CDR2 FVKESK. The CDR3 loop spans 16 amino acids. Unmatched junction bases numbered 13, after V lost 4 bases and J lost 5 bases. The J gene is TRBJ2-5, the V gene TRBV14; TRBD2 matches 7 bases. The sequenced material came from peripheral blood. This sequence was found in a human donor in a cohort sampled during active COVID-19. The CDR3 region is CASSRVRAGAYETQYF. CDR3 DNA: TGTGCCAGCAGCCGCGTCCGGGCGGGAGCTTATGAGACCCAGTACTTC.